This T cell receptor (beta chain) was identified in a study of graft-versus-host responses after intestinal transplantation. At the level of the study: Induction using anti-thymocyte globulin, followed by tacrolimus and steroids for roughly 3 years, was given to all recipients.

CDR3 size: 17 residues. Germline V gene data show CDR1 as SEHNR and CDR2 as FQNEAQ (reference sequence). The V gene end was trimmed by 3 bases and the J gene end by 3 bases; junction bases not matched to a gene: 13. Regarding this clone: As yet, its antigen is unknown.

The data were produced by immunoSEQ multiplex PCR, yet TCRdb's version contains in-frame clones alone and is incomplete. The data hold 39,000 or so clones, with approximately 93% observed a single time. Regarding the study as a whole: GvH clones were identified in recipient marrow, with some first appearing in ileum or blood.

The rearrangement uses TRBV7-9 and TRBJ1-2, with TRBD1 identical over 7 bases. The clonotype originates from a human donor who was the organ donor for an intestinal transplant. This material consisted of unstimulated CD8+ T cells sorted from spleen or lymph node cells, taken before transplant. DNA for the CDR3: TGTGCCAGCAGCTTCGGGACAGCCCCCGTGGGGGACTATGGCTACACCTTC. As protein: CASSFGTAPVGDYGYTF. Full variable domain (rest looked up from reference TRBV7-9 and TRBJ1-2): DTGVSQNPRHKITKRGQNVTFRCDPISEHNRLYWYRQTLGQGPEFLTYFQNEAQLEKSRLLSDRFSAERPKGSFSTLEIQRTEQGDSAMYLCASSFGTAPVGDYGYTFGSGTRLTVV.